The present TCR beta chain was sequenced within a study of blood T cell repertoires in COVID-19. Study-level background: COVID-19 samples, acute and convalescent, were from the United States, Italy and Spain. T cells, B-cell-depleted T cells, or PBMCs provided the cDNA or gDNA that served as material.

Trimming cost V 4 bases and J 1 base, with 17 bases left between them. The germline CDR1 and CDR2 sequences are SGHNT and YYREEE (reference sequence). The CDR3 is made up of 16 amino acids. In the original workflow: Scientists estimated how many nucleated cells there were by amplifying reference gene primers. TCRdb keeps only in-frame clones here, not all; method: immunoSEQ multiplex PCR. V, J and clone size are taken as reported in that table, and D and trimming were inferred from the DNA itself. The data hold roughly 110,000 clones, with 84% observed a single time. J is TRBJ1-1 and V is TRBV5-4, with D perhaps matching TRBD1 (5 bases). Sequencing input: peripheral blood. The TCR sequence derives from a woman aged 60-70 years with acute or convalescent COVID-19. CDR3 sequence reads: CASSGIQGSANTEAFF. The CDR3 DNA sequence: TGTGCCAGCAGCGGGATTCAGGGTTCAGCGAACACTGAAGCTTTCTTT.